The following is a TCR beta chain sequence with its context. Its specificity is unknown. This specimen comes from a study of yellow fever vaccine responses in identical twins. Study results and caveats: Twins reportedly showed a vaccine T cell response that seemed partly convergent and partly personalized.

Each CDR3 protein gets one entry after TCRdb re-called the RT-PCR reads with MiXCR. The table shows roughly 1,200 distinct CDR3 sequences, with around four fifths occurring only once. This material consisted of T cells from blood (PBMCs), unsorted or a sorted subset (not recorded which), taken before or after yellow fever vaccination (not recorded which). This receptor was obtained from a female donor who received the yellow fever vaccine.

In DNA, the CDR3 is TGTGCCAGCAGGGACTCCGGAAACAATGAGCAGTTCTTC. It is translated as CASRDSGNNEQFF. The V call is TRBV2, the J call TRBJ2-1; a possible D gene is TRBD2 (5 bases). Germline assignment: CDR1 SNHLY and CDR2 FYNNEI. Trimming took 6 bases from V and 5 from J, leaving 11 bases between them. The CDR3 loop spans 13 amino acids. Full variable domain (remainder filled in from reference TRBV2 and TRBJ2-1): EPEVTQTPSHQVTQMGQEVILRCVPISNHLYFYWYRQILGQKVEFLVSFYNNEISEKSEIFDDQFSVERPDGSNFTLKIRSTKLEDSAMYFCASRDSGNNEQFFGPGTRLTVL.